This T cell receptor beta chain stems from a study of T-cell reconstitution after alpha-beta-depleted transplantation in children. Using unique molecular identifiers, the investigators prepared the TCRbeta library. TCRdb re-called the PCR reads with MiXCR, one entry per CDR3 protein. The sample carries about 610,000 distinct CDR3 sequences, about 10% recorded once. This clonotype was detected a few times. Per the germline V gene, CDR1 is DFQATT and CDR2 is SNEGSKA (reference sequence). V was shortened by 6 bases and J by 5 bases, with 11 bases between the two germline ends. This CDR3 has 11 amino acids.

This sequence originates from a human donor who donated a stem cell graft to a child with acute myeloid leukemia. The chain combines TRBV20-1 with TRBJ2-7, with a possible D match to TRBD2 (5 bases). The sample was PBMCs from the stem cell graft donor, taken from the stem cell graft. CDR3 in amino acids: CSAAVANEQYF. The DNA for the CDR3 is TGCAGTGCAGCAGTAGCGAACGAGCAGTACTTC.